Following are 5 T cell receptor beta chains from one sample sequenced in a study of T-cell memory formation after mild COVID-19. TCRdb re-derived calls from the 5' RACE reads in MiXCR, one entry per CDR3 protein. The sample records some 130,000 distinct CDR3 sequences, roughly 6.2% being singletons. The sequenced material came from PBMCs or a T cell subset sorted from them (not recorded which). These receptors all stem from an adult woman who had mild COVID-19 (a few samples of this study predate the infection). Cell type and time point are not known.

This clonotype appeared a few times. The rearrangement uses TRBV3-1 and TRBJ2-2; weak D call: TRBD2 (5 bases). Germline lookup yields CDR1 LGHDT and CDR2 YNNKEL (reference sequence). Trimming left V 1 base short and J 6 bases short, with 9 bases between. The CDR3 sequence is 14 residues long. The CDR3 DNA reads TGTGCCAGCAGCCAAGGTTCGGGGTCCGGGGAGCTGTTTTTT. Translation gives CASSQGSGSGELFF.

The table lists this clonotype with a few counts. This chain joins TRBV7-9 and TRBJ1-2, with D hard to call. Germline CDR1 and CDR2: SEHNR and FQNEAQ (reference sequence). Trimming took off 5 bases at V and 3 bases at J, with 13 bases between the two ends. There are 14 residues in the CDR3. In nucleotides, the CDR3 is TGTGCCAGCAGCAGTAGCCCCGGCGACTATGGCTACACCTTC. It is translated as CASSSSPGDYGYTF. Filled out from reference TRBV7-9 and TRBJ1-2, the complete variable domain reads DTGVSQNPRHKITKRGQNVTFRCDPISEHNRLYWYRQTLGQGPEFLTYFQNEAQLEKSRLLSDRFSAERPKGSFSTLEIQRTEQGDSAMYLCASSSSPGDYGYTFGSGTRLTVV.

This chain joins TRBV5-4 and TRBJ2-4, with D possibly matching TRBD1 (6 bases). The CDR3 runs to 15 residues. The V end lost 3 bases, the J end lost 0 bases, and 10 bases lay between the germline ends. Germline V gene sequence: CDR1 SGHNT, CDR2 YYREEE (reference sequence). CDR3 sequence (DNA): TGTGCCAGCAGCTCCATACAGGGAGCCAAAAACATTCAGTACTTC. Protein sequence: CASSSIQGAKNIQYF.

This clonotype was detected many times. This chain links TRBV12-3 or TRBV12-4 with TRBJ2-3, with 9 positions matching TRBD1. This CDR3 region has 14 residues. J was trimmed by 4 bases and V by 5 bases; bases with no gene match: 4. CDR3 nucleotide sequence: TGTGCCAGCAGTCGGGACAGGGCAGCAGATACGCAGTATTTT. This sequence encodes CASSRDRAADTQYF.

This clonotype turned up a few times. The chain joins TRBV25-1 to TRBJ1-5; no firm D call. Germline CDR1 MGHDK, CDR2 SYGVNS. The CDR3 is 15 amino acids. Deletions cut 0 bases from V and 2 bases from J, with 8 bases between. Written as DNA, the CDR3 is TGTGCCAGCAGTGAATACGACGGCGGCAATCAGCCCCAGCATTTT. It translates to CASSEYDGGNQPQHF.